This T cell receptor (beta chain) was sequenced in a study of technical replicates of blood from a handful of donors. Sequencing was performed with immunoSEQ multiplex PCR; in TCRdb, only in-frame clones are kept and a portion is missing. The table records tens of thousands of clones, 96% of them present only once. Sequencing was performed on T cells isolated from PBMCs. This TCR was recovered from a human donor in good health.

CDR3 nucleotides: TGTGCCAGCAGTTTATCCTACGGACTAGCGGGAGGGGTAGGGCAGTTCTTC. Its protein product is CASSLSYGLAGGVGQFF. The chain couples TRBV28 to TRBJ2-1, with 15 bases matching TRBD2. This CDR3 comprises 17 residues. J lost 12 bases, V lost 1 base, and 10 bases had no gene match. CDR1 is MDHEN and CDR2 is SYDVKM in the germline V gene.